These 28 T cell receptor beta chains came from one sample sequenced in a study of blood T cell repertoires in COVID-19. Sequencing used immunoSEQ multiplex PCR; TCRdb keeps in-frame clones, though not all of them. The sample lists 100,000 to 110,000 clones, around nine tenths seen once, with around 5% in the top ten. Sequenced: peripheral blood. These receptor sequences come from a human donor in a cohort sampled during active COVID-19.

The chain employs TRBV3-1 (or the pseudogene TRBV3-2) and TRBJ2-3; D unresolved. Germline V lookup: CDR1 LGHDT, CDR2 YNNKEL (reference sequence). Deletions cut 4 bases from V and 3 bases from J, with 11 bases between. This CDR3 spans 14 amino acids. The CDR3 nucleotides read TGTGCCAGCAGCCCCCTGGCCGGGACAGATACGCAGTATTTT. This codes for CASSPLAGTDTQYF.

This clone has only a few counts. The chain uses TRBV5-4 and TRBJ2-7, with TRBD2 matching over 8 bases. The CDR3 consists of 16 residues. The germline CDR1 and CDR2 sequences are SGHNT and YYREEE (reference sequence). Trimming removed 4 bases from V and 3 bases from J; junction bases left unmatched: 12. DNA of the CDR3: TGTGCCAGCAGCGGGGGCCAAAGCACTAGCGGCTACGAGCAGTACTTC. This codes for CASSGGQSTSGYEQYF.

This CDR3 is CASSPGTLEGSDEQYF. As DNA, the CDR3 is TGCGCCAGCAGCCCAGGGACTCTTGAAGGTAGCGACGAGCAGTACTTC. The J gene is TRBJ2-7, the V gene TRBV5-1; maybe TRBD2 (6 bases). V lost 4 bases and J lost 5, with 22 bases in between. CDR1 is SGHRS, CDR2 YFSETQ, per germline. The CDR3 is 16 amino acids.

This clone was picked up a small number of times. The V call is TRBV7-9, the J call TRBJ2-1, with TRBD2 matching over 12 bases. The V segment lost 5 bases and the J segment 7 bases; nucleotides outside the gene matches: 6. CDR1 SEHNR and CDR2 FQNEAQ come from the germline V gene (reference sequence). This CDR3 region has 15 residues. The CDR3 coding sequence is TGTGCCAGCAGCCCTAGCGGGAGGGCCGATAATGAGCAGTTCTTC. This translates into CASSPSGRADNEQFF.

The CDR3 spells CASSQELRALLDTQYF. CDR3 coding DNA: TGCGCCAGCAGCCAAGAGCTCAGGGCCCTTCTTGATACGCAGTATTTT. The rearrangement links TRBV4-1 to TRBJ2-3; weak D call: TRBD1 (5 bases). Germline CDR1 reads MGHRA; CDR2 reads YSYEKL. Trimming stripped 0 bases from V and 6 bases from J, with 16 bases between. CDR3 length equals 16 residues.

This chain joins TRBV3-1 (or the pseudogene TRBV3-2) and TRBJ2-7, with TRBD1 matching 7 bases. Germline V gene lookup returns CDR1 LGHDT and CDR2 YNNKEL (reference sequence). V shed 0 bases, J shed 13 bases, and the junction held 3 bases outside the gene matches. The CDR3 totals 11 residues. The CDR3 loop reads CASSQETGLYF. The CDR3 nucleotides are TGTGCCAGCAGCCAAGAGACAGGGTTATACTTC.

The V gene is TRBV30, the J gene TRBJ1-4, with 7 bases matching TRBD1. Germline CDR1 GTSNPN, CDR2 SVGIG (reference sequence). The CDR3 sequence is 13 residues long. V shed 4 bases and J 6 bases; nucleotides not matched to a gene: 5. The CDR3 nucleotides are TGTGCCTGGATGAACAGGGGTCATGAAAAACTGTTTTTT. Translated: CAWMNRGHEKLFF.

This clone was picked up a small number of times. The rearrangement joins TRBV9 to TRBJ1-2, with a possible D match to TRBD1 (6 bases). The V end was cut by 3 bases, the J end by 5 bases, with 20 bases between. The germline gives CDR1 SGDLS, CDR2 YYNGEE. The CDR3 covers 16 residues. CDR3 residues: CASSGGLQGVGYGYTF. The CDR3 DNA follows: TGTGCCAGCAGCGGAGGCCTACAGGGTGTAGGGTATGGCTACACCTTC.

The rearrangement uses TRBV11-2 and TRBJ2-7; TRBD2 matches at 10 bases. This CDR3 comprises 17 residues. Germline CDR1 reads SGHAT; CDR2 reads FQNNGV. J lost 5 bases, V lost 5 bases, and 15 bases had no gene match. The CDR3 loop reads CASSTRPPSGSSHEQYF. The CDR3 bases are TGTGCCAGCAGCACCCGACCGCCTAGCGGGAGTAGCCACGAGCAGTACTTC.

This rearrangement joins TRBV5-1 to TRBJ2-2; D unclear. The CDR3 is made up of 16 amino acids. Trimming took 1 base from V and 7 from J, leaving 17 bases between them. CDR1 is SGHRS, CDR2 YFSETQ, per germline. CDR3 coding DNA: TGCGCCAGCAGCTTGCAGGATGGGTCAAGGTTCGGGGAGCTGTTTTTT. Amino acids: CASSLQDGSRFGELFF.

The sample holds one count of this clone. The chain recombines TRBV2 with TRBJ1-2; a weak D match, TRBD1 (5 bases). V was trimmed by 3 bases and J by 4 bases, leaving 9 bases between them. Germline CDR1 and CDR2: SNHLY and FYNNEI. CDR3 size: 13 residues. The CDR3 loop is CASSDLDSYGYTF. Written as DNA, the CDR3 is TGTGCCAGCAGTGATTTAGACAGCTATGGCTACACCTTC.

V and J are TRBV5-1 and TRBJ1-1, with TRBD1 matching over 11 bases. The length of the CDR3 is 16 residues. CDR1 and CDR2 from the germline V gene are SGHRS and YFSETQ. Trimming cost V 4 bases and J 0 bases; bases outside gene matches: 5. CDR3 coding DNA: TGCGCCAGCAGCACAGGACAGGGGGCCATGAACACTGAAGCTTTCTTT. Its protein product is CASSTGQGAMNTEAFF.

This clone was seen only once. The genes are TRBV7-9 and TRBJ1-5; D call uncertain. Germline assignment: CDR1 SEHNR and CDR2 FQNEAQ (reference sequence). The CDR3 length is 13 residues. Trimming left V 5 bases short and J 6 bases short, with 11 bases between. This chain's CDR3 is CASSRTEGQPQHF. The DNA of the CDR3 is TGTGCCAGCAGCCGGACTGAGGGTCAGCCCCAGCATTTT.

The chain is built from TRBV7-9 and TRBJ2-1; 8 bases are shared with TRBD1. CDR1 and CDR2 (germline): SEHNR, FQNEAQ (reference sequence). The CDR3 extends over 16 amino acids. V gave up 5 bases and J gave up 9 bases; unmatched junction bases: 15. As DNA, the CDR3 is TGTGCCAGCAGCCCCTCCCTGGGACAGGCTAGCAGTGAGCAGTTCTTC. Translating it yields CASSPSLGQASSEQFF.

This chain links TRBV3-1 (or the pseudogene TRBV3-2) with TRBJ2-3; the match to TRBD1 covers 7 bases. J lost 3 bases, V lost 4 bases, and 10 bases had no gene match. CDR1 LGHDT and CDR2 YNNKEL come from the germline V gene (reference sequence). The CDR3 is 16 residues long. Written as DNA, the CDR3 is TGTGCCAGCAGCCCAGACCCAGGGGGAACGACAGATACGCAGTATTTT. Translated, it gives CASSPDPGGTTDTQYF.

The J gene is TRBJ2-7, the V gene TRBV5-6; no firm D call. Germline CDR1 reads SGHDT; CDR2 reads YYEEEE. Deletions cut 4 bases from V and 6 bases from J, with 14 bases between. The CDR3 contains 13 residues. The CDR3 nucleotides are TGTGCCAGCAGCCTCTCCACAGTTATCGAGCAGTACTTC. Translation gives CASSLSTVIEQYF.

The rearrangement links TRBV4-1 to TRBJ2-5; the match to TRBD2 covers 11 bases. Losses at the gene ends were 4 bases for V and 5 bases for J; bases not matched to a gene: 9. This CDR3 contains 16 residues. Germline lookup yields CDR1 MGHRA and CDR2 YSYEKL. CDR3 residues: CASSLTSGSNVETQYF. The CDR3 coding sequence is TGCGCCAGCAGCCTAACTAGCGGGAGTAATGTGGAGACCCAGTACTTC.

The chain uses TRBV6-6 and TRBJ2-1; D might be TRBD1 (5 bases). The germline CDR1 and CDR2 sequences are MNHNY and SVGAGI (reference sequence). Trimming took 10 bases from V and 6 from J, leaving 10 bases between them. The CDR3 covers 11 residues. CDR3 amino acids: CAMGLSNEQFF. DNA for the CDR3: TGTGCCATGGGGCTTAGCAATGAGCAGTTCTTC.

The gene calls are TRBV5-4 and TRBJ2-2, with 11 bases matching TRBD2. The J segment lost 6 bases and the V segment lost 5 bases, leaving 3 bases of the junction unmatched. The CDR3 sequence is 14 residues long. Germline V gene sequence: CDR1 SGHNT, CDR2 YYREEE (reference sequence). The chain's CDR3 is CASRLAGDAGELFF. The DNA of the CDR3 is TGTGCCAGCAGACTAGCGGGAGATGCCGGGGAGCTGTTTTTT.

V usage is TRBV5-1 and J usage is TRBJ1-5, with a weak D call TRBD1 (6 bases). Per germline, CDR1 SGHRS and CDR2 YFSETQ. CDR3 length: 15 residues. Trimming removed 4 bases from V and 6 bases from J, with 17 bases in between. CDR3 coding DNA: TGCGCCAGCAGCCGCACCACAGGGCCCGGTCAGCCCCAGCATTTT. Amino acid sequence: CASSRTTGPGQPQHF.

This sequence joins TRBV9 and TRBJ2-2; perhaps TRBD1 as D (5 bases). Germline CDR1 and CDR2: SGDLS and YYNGEE. CDR3 length equals 15 residues. The ends were cut back, 1 base at V and 4 bases at J, with 11 bases in the middle. The CDR3 loop reads CASSVQGRVTGELFF. The DNA of the CDR3 is TGTGCCAGCAGCGTACAGGGTCGGGTCACCGGGGAGCTGTTTTTT.

This clone was seen only once. The genes are TRBV7-9 and TRBJ2-3, with D possibly TRBD2 on 5 matching bases. The CDR3 loop spans 14 amino acids. V was trimmed by 5 bases and J by 5 bases, leaving 14 bases between them. Germline CDR1 reads SEHNR; CDR2 reads FQNEAQ (reference sequence). The CDR3 sequence: CASSPGGRGDTQYF. The CDR3 DNA reads TGTGCCAGCAGCCCCGGAGGTCGTGGAGATACGCAGTATTTT.

This chain links TRBV6-5 with TRBJ2-7; D uncertain. Per the germline V gene, CDR1 is MNHEY and CDR2 is SVGAGI. Trimming removed 6 bases from V and 5 bases from J, with 11 bases in between. The CDR3 runs to 12 residues. The CDR3 reads CASRAPLDEQYF. The CDR3 region has the DNA TGTGCCAGCAGGGCACCCCTGGACGAGCAGTACTTC.

This rearrangement joins TRBV7-2 to TRBJ2-7; 11 bases fit TRBD2. After removal of 5 bases from V and 5 bases from J, the junction contained 11 bases not matched to a gene. CDR3 length: 16 amino acids. The germline V gene encodes CDR1 SGHTA and CDR2 FQGNSA. DNA for the CDR3: TGTGCCAGCAGCCAACAACTAGCGGGAGTAATCCACGAGCAGTACTTC. Protein: CASSQQLAGVIHEQYF.

The chain has TRBV3-1 (or the pseudogene TRBV3-2) and TRBJ1-3; TRBD1 is a possible D gene (5 bases). The CDR3 length is 12 residues. V lost 6 bases and J lost 12, with 15 bases in between. CDR1 is LGHDT, CDR2 YNNKEL, per germline (reference sequence). CDR3 region: CASRQSPGDIYF. The DNA of the CDR3 is TGTGCCAGCAGACAGTCCCCGGGGGACATATATTTT.

CDR3 residues: CASSRLVEPRGAEAFF. DNA for the CDR3: TGCGCCAGCAGCCGTCTCGTGGAGCCCAGGGGGGCTGAAGCTTTCTTT. The V call is TRBV5-1, the J call TRBJ1-1, with 7 nucleotides matching TRBD1. With V trimmed by 4 bases and J by 6 bases, 15 bases remained unmatched. The CDR3 has 16 residues. Germline V gene lookup returns CDR1 SGHRS and CDR2 YFSETQ.

V usage is TRBV7-3 and J usage is TRBJ2-2; D uncertain. This CDR3 has 15 amino acids. Trimming left V 2 bases short and J 2 bases short, with 9 bases between. The germline V gene encodes CDR1 SGHTA and CDR2 FQGTGA. The CDR3 DNA is TGTGCCAGCAGCTTATCCCTAGGAAACACCGGGGAGCTGTTTTTT. This translates into CASSLSLGNTGELFF.

The J gene is TRBJ2-5, the V gene TRBV7-8, with 7 bases aligning to TRBD1. CDR1 and CDR2 (germline): SGHVS, FQNEAQ. V trimming: 5 bases; J trimming: 1 base; junction bases outside the gene matches: 7. CDR3 length: 15 residues. The CDR3 reads CASSARYRGQETQYF. CDR3 in DNA: TGTGCCAGCAGCGCTAGATACAGGGGCCAAGAGACCCAGTACTTC.